The clone carrying this TCR beta chain has only a few counts. The antigen is not known. The record originates from a study of CD8 T cells in Susac syndrome. RNA in amounts of roughly 0.45 to 1 ug was reverse transcribed with random hexamers. Amplification of TCR beta CDR3 spanned 54 Vbeta and 13 Jbeta via immunoSEQ multiplex PCR. Each CDR3 protein gets one entry after TCRdb re-called the immunoSEQ multiplex PCR reads with MiXCR. The sample lists some 400,000 distinct CDR3 sequences, around 83% occurring once. TCR beta from blood CD8+ and CD4+ T cells was sequenced. Isolation of CD8+ and CD4+ T cells was performed negatively, whereas enrichment of TEMRA cells was done by FACS. Trimming removed 6 bases from V and 5 bases from J; junction bases left unmatched: 7. The CDR3 covers 15 residues. CDR1 SGHVS and CDR2 FNYEAQ come from the germline V gene. Broader study findings: The authors acknowledged that their TCR sequencing and HLA analysis involved a relatively small number of individuals.

The clonotype was recovered from a human donor with multiple sclerosis. This chain joins TRBV7-6 and TRBJ2-1, with 10 bases aligning to TRBD2. Sample: CD8+ T cells from PBMCs. The CDR3 reads CASSLLAGNHNEQFF. Here the CDR3 DNA reads TGTGCCAGCAGTTTACTAGCGGGAAATCACAATGAGCAGTTCTTC. Full variable domain (rest looked up from reference TRBV7-6 and TRBJ2-1): GAGVSQSPRYKVTKRGQDVALRCDPISGHVSLYWYRQALGQGPEFLTYFNYEAQQDKSGLPNDRFSAERPEGSISTLTIQRTEQRDSAMYRCASSLLAGNHNEQFFGPGTRLTVL.